The source of this T cell receptor (beta chain) is a study of neurological immune-mediated disorders. CDR1 and CDR2 (germline): SQVTM, ANQGSEA. The CDR3 contains 14 residues. Trimming cost V 6 bases and J 4 bases; bases outside gene matches: 10. TCRdb reanalysed the 5' RACE reads using MiXCR and keeps one entry per CDR3 protein. Of around 47,000 distinct CDR3 sequences detected, about 13% appear once; the ten largest clones hold around 1.3%. This clonotype was counted many times. The source is a female donor in good health. V and J are TRBV29-1 and TRBJ2-3; TRBD1 agrees at 7 bases. The sequenced sample was PBMCs. Here the CDR3 reads CSVWDSKGADTQYF. CDR3 nucleotide sequence: TGCAGCGTATGGGACAGTAAGGGGGCAGATACGCAGTATTTT.